Listed here are 9 T cell receptor beta chains from one sample, sequenced in a study of technical replicates of blood from a few donors (dated by TCRdb to about 2017). Library preparation used the immunoSEQ multiplex PCR assay. In its TCRdb copy, this immuneACCESS table keeps in-frame sequences only and misses some clones. Where compared with another copy, unresolved V genes explain less than half of these, and the others have no known cause. For this sample there are 80,000 to 100,000 clones; roughly 96% appear just once. Roughly 0.21% of the sample is taken by the ten largest. The sequencing sample was made of T cells isolated from PBMCs. Every receptor here comes from a human donor in good health.

The chain carries TRBV28 and TRBJ1-1; D may be TRBD1 (6 bases). Trimming pared 6 bases from V and 10 bases from J, leaving 18 bases between. CDR1 and CDR2 (germline): MDHEN, SYDVKM. The CDR3 is 13 residues long. CDR3 amino acids: CASSYLGGRRAFF. CDR3 DNA sequence: TGTGCCAGCAGCTACCTAGGGGGACGGCGAGCTTTCTTT. The entire variable domain, with the rest obtained from reference TRBV28 and TRBJ1-1, is as follows: DVKVTQSSRYLVKRTGEKVFLECVQDMDHENMFWYRQDPGLGLRLIYFSYDVKMKEKGDIPEGYSVSREKKERFSLILESASTNQTSMYLCASSYLGGRRAFFGQGTRLTVV.

The chain has TRBV4-1 and TRBJ2-1, with D tentatively TRBD1 (5 bases). The CDR3 spans 15 residues. Germline V gives CDR1 MGHRA, CDR2 YSYEKL. V gave up 4 bases and J gave up 3 bases, with 13 bases separating them. CDR3 in DNA: TGCGCCAGCAGCCCCCTCAGGGATCTCTACAATGAGCAGTTCTTC. Residues: CASSPLRDLYNEQFF.

The chain couples TRBV5-8 to TRBJ2-7; 7 nucleotides agree with TRBD1. The germline gives CDR1 SGHTS, CDR2 YDEGEE. The CDR3 covers 15 residues. V shed 5 bases, J shed 0 bases, and the junction held 8 bases outside the gene matches. Here the CDR3 DNA reads TGTGCCAGCAGTCGAACAGGGGCGGGCTCCTACGAGCAGTACTTC. It encodes CASSRTGAGSYEQYF.

This chain uses TRBV2 with TRBJ1-5; TRBD1 matches 8 bases. V was clipped by 6 bases and J by 15 bases; unmatched bases: 16. The germline gives CDR1 SNHLY, CDR2 FYNNEI. The CDR3 is made up of 14 amino acids. Written as DNA, the CDR3 is TGTGCCAGCAGCTCCGACAGGGGCCGCAGCTCAGGGCATTTT. Translated, it gives CASSSDRGRSSGHF.

The chain couples TRBV5-1 to TRBJ1-3; D gene uncertain. V was pared by 3 bases and J by 1 base, with 14 bases between. This CDR3 contains 16 residues. Germline V lookup: CDR1 SGHRS, CDR2 YFSETQ. The CDR3 bases are TGCGCCAGCAGCTACCATAACGGTCCATCTGGAAACACCATATATTTT. Translating it yields CASSYHNGPSGNTIYF. Full variable domain (rest looked up from reference TRBV5-1 and TRBJ1-3): KAGVTQTPRYLIKTRGQQVTLSCSPISGHRSVSWYQQTPGQGLQFLFEYFSETQRNKGNFPGRFSGRQFSNSRSEMNVSTLELGDSALYLCASSYHNGPSGNTIYFGEGSWLTVV.

This chain's CDR3 is CATSGVNQETQYF. The CDR3 DNA sequence: TGTGCCACCTCCGGGGTTAACCAAGAGACCCAGTACTTC. The V and J genes are TRBV25-1 and TRBJ2-5, with D tentatively TRBD2 (5 bases). CDR1 is MGHDK, CDR2 SYGVNS, per germline. Trimming removed 10 bases from V and 0 bases from J, with 12 bases in between. The CDR3 contains 13 residues.

The chain carries TRBV6-5 and TRBJ2-3; the D is unclear. V was shortened by 0 bases and J by 3 bases, with 10 bases between the two germline ends. Germline CDR1 reads MNHEY; CDR2 reads SVGAGI. CDR3 length: 15 amino acids. CDR3 bases: TGTGCCAGCAGTTACTCGTTAGCTCGAACAGATACGCAGTATTTT. It specifies CASSYSLARTDTQYF.

The V and J genes are TRBV18 and TRBJ2-1; 9 bases align to TRBD2. This CDR3 is built from 18 residues. Losses at the gene ends were 0 bases for V and 4 bases for J; bases not matched to a gene: 10. Germline CDR1 KGHSH, CDR2 LQKENI. DNA for the CDR3: TGTGCCAGCTCACCACCCCTCATGGCTAGCGGGACTTACAATGAGCAGTTCTTC. Its translation is CASSPPLMASGTYNEQFF.

V is TRBV10-3 and J is TRBJ2-7; TRBD1 might be the D (5 bases). The CDR3 contains 13 residues. Per germline, CDR1 ENHRY and CDR2 SYGVKD. The V gene lost 8 bases and the J gene lost 3 bases, with 14 bases spanning the gap. The CDR3 loop is CAILDSPNYEQYF. Written as DNA, the CDR3 is TGTGCCATCTTAGACAGCCCCAACTACGAGCAGTACTTC.